This TCR beta chain emerged from a study of blood T cell repertoires in COVID-19. The Seattle patients joined while their infection was active and were tracked longitudinally afterward. In its sample, this clone was seen once. Germline trimming cut 0 bases from V and 6 bases from J; bases unmatched to any gene: 13. Per the germline V gene, CDR1 is PRHDT and CDR2 is FYEKMQ (reference sequence). The CDR3 contains 19 residues. The table came from immunoSEQ multiplex PCR; TCRdb's copy has only in-frame clones and leaves some out. Here the sample spans 55,000 to 65,000 clones, approximately 80% being singletons.

Sequencing input: peripheral blood. The chain combines TRBV13 with TRBJ2-3; 12 nucleotides line up with TRBD2. The TCR sequence derives from a man aged 55 to 70 with COVID-19, enrolled during active disease. DNA for the CDR3: TGTGCCAGCAGCTTAGGCCTAGCGGGGGGGCCTTCGATGTTGGATACGCAGTATTTT. Its translation: CASSLGLAGGPSMLDTQYF.